This TCR beta chain was captured by sequencing in a study of human thymus T cells. Thymic samples were excised during corrective heart operations. Profiling relied on immunoSEQ multiplex PCR, and the TCRdb table lists in-frame clones only, not all of them. This table holds about 78,000 clones, 90% to 98% found once. The germline CDR1 and CDR2 sequences are LNHDA and SQIVND (reference sequence). There are 15 residues in the CDR3. The trim removed 8 bases at V and 5 bases at J, leaving 7 bases unmatched. The sequenced material came from thymus tissue. The V call is TRBV19, the J call TRBJ2-5; the match to TRBD2 covers 14 bases. The receptor was isolated from a boy under two years old with a congenital heart defect but otherwise immunologically healthy. The CDR3 reads CASGLAGGALETQYF. CDR3 sequence (DNA): TGTGCCAGTGGACTAGCGGGGGGCGCATTGGAGACCCAGTACTTC.